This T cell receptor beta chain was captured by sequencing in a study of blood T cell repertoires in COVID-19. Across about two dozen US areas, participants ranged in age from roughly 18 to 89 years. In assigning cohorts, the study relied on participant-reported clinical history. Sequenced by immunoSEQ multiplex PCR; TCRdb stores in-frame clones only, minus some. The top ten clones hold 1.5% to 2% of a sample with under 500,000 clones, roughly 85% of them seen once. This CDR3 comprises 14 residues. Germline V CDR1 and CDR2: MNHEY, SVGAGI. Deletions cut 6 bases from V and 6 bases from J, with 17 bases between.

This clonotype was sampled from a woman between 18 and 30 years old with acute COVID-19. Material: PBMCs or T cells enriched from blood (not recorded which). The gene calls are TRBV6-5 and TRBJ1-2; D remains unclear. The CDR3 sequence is CASSPGISVDGYTF. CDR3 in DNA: TGTGCCAGCAGCCCCGGGATTTCGGTAGATGGCTACACCTTC.